A single sample gave rise to the 7 T cell receptor beta chains below, sequenced in a study of blood T cell repertoires in COVID-19. TCRdb's copy holds only in-frame clones and misses some; the assay was immunoSEQ multiplex PCR. The repertoire consists of tens of thousands of clones, with about three quarters occurring once and the leading ten covering around 5%. The sequenced sample was peripheral blood. The receptors originated from a human donor in a cohort sampled during active COVID-19.

This rearrangement joins TRBV27 to TRBJ2-7; 7 bases line up with TRBD1. The CDR3 runs to 16 residues. CDR1 and CDR2 (germline): MNHEY, SMNVEV (reference sequence). V lost 0 bases and J lost 3; bases outside the gene matches: 8. The CDR3 DNA reads TGTGCCAGCAGTTTATCCCGGACAGGACGGAGCTACGAGCAGTACTTC. Protein sequence: CASSLSRTGRSYEQYF.

The genes are TRBV19 and TRBJ2-6; possible D gene TRBD1, 5 bases. Germline-derived CDR1 and CDR2 are LNHDA and SQIVND (reference sequence). V lost 5 bases, J lost 2 bases, and 16 bases lay in between. The CDR3 is made up of 17 amino acids. For the CDR3, the DNA is TGTGCCAGTAGTTCGTCCCTCAGGGATACTGGGGCCAACGTCCTGACTTTC. This codes for CASSSSLRDTGANVLTF.

The gene calls are TRBV12-3 or TRBV12-4 and TRBJ2-5; TRBD2 matches at 7 bases. This CDR3 has 13 amino acids. V shed 6 bases, J shed 5 bases, and the junction held 6 bases outside the gene matches. CDR3 sequence (DNA): TGTGCCAGCAGCTACGGACTAGGGGAGACCCAGTACTTC. It specifies CASSYGLGETQYF.

This CDR3 is CASSQRAWTTGSSYNEQFF. DNA for the CDR3: TGCGCCAGCAGTCAACGCGCCTGGACGACAGGAAGCTCCTACAATGAGCAGTTCTTC. The chain has TRBV23-1 and TRBJ2-1; possibly TRBD1 for D (6 bases). TRBV23-1 is an ORF; its function is uncertain. The CDR3 covers 19 residues. V was cut by 2 bases and J by 0 bases, with 20 bases left in between.

This clone has a handful of counts. The rearrangement joins TRBV18 to TRBJ1-5; 12 positions match TRBD1. V gave up 3 bases and J gave up 6 bases; unmatched junction bases: 3. Germline V gives CDR1 KGHSH, CDR2 LQKENI. The CDR3 sequence is 15 residues long. CDR3 DNA sequence: TGTGCCAGCTCACCCGGGACAGGGGGCGTTCAGCCCCAGCATTTT. This encodes CASSPGTGGVQPQHF.

This clone was observed once. The CDR3 is CAWSRGAVRPHEQYF. In DNA, the CDR3 is TGTGCCTGGAGCCGGGGGGCGGTCCGCCCCCACGAGCAGTACTTC. The chain links TRBV30 to TRBJ2-7, with D perhaps TRBD2 (7 bases). CDR3 length: 15 amino acids. Looked up from germline, CDR1 is GTSNPN and CDR2 is SVGIG (reference sequence). Deletions cut 3 bases from V and 5 bases from J, with 20 bases between.

A single count supports this clone. J is TRBJ2-1 and V is TRBV2, with TRBD2 as a possible D gene (5 bases). Trimming cost V 2 bases and J 8 bases, with 7 bases left between them. CDR1 is SNHLY and CDR2 is FYNNEI in the germline V gene. The CDR3 loop spans 12 amino acids. This CDR3 is CASSEPADEQFF. In DNA, the CDR3 is TGTGCCAGCAGTGAACCAGCGGATGAGCAGTTCTTC.